The source of this T cell receptor beta chain is a study of cytomegalovirus exposure and HLA in healthy donors. Whole-study findings and limits: A later analysis reportedly found fewer N-insertions in an Asian-associated ancestry cluster than the approximately 670-donor mean. The study put 150 or so TCR beta chains on its list as cytomegalovirus-associated.

Germline assignment: CDR1 PRHDT and CDR2 FYEKMQ (reference sequence). V lost 4 bases and J lost 0, with 12 bases in between. This CDR3 is built from 16 residues. To note about this clone: Its antigen is as yet unknown.

PCR was performed using 60 Vbeta and 13 Jbeta primers. Data came from immunoSEQ multiplex PCR; TCRdb stores just in-frame clones and leaves some out. In the table there are about 100,000 clones, around 80% of which are singletons. This clonotype originated in a woman aged 40-49 years in good health and CMV-seronegative. V is TRBV13 and J is TRBJ1-4, with TRBD1 as a possible D gene (5 bases). The specimen was PBMCs. CDR3 coding DNA: TGTGCCAGCAGCTCATCGACAGTTGCAACTAATGAAAAACTGTTTTTT. Translating it yields CASSSSTVATNEKLFF.